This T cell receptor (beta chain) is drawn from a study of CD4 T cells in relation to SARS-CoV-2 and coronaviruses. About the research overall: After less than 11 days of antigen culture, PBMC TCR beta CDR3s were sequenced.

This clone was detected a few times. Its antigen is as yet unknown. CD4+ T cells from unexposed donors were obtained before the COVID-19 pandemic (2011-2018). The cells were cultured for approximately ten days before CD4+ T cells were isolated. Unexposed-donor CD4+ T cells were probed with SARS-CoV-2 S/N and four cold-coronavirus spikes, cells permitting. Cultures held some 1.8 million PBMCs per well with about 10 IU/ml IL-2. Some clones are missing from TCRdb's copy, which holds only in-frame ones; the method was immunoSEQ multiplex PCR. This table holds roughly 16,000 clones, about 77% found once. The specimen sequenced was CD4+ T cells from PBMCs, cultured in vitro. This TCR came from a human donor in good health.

The CDR3 here is CASSEAASTYNEQFF. CDR3 in DNA: TGCGCCAGCTCCGAGGCCGCTAGTACCTACAATGAGCAGTTCTTC. This chain links TRBV5-1 with TRBJ2-1; D remains unclear. The germline V gene has CDR1 SGHRS and CDR2 YFSETQ. The CDR3 covers 15 residues. Trimming took off 7 bases at V and 2 bases at J, with 16 bases between the two ends.